Presented here are 19 T cell receptor beta chains from one specimen sequenced in a study of T cell responses to AZD1222 COVID-19 vaccine. This table comes from immunoSEQ multiplex PCR, and its TCRdb copy is limited to in-frame clones, with some not included. The profile shows about 140,000 clones, 85% to 95% of them singletons. Source: peripheral blood, taken on day 0 of AZD1222 vaccination. The receptor set was obtained from an adult in good health.

The rearrangement links TRBV7-2 to TRBJ2-1; 8 bases fit TRBD1. The CDR3 is made up of 14 amino acids. The junction had 9 bases not matched to a gene; V was cut back by 5 bases and J by 9 bases. Germline-derived CDR1 and CDR2 are SGHTA and FQGNSA. CDR3 amino acids: CASSIYNRGAEQFF. The CDR3 DNA reads as TGTGCCAGCAGCATATATAACAGGGGGGCTGAGCAGTTCTTC.

The CDR3 bases are TGTGCCAGCAGTTTTGGAGGGGGAGAGACCCAGTACTTC. This sequence encodes CASSFGGGETQYF. The J gene is TRBJ2-5, the V gene TRBV12-3 or TRBV12-4; TRBD1 or TRBD2 may be the D gene (6 bases each). CDR3 length equals 13 residues. Trimming pared 3 bases from V and 4 bases from J, leaving 9 bases between.

V gene TRBV4-1 combines with J gene TRBJ1-2, with D possibly matching TRBD1 (5 bases). The CDR3 runs 12 residues. V gave up 5 bases and J gave up 8 bases, with 12 bases separating them. Germline CDR1 and CDR2: MGHRA and YSYEKL. CDR3 sequence reads: CASSFPGLGYTF. The CDR3 DNA sequence: TGCGCCAGCAGCTTCCCGGGGCTCGGCTACACCTTC.

This clone was counted only a few times. The chain combines TRBV2 with TRBJ1-1; D gene ambiguous. V lost 5 bases to trimming and J lost 7 bases, with 11 bases between them. Germline CDR1 reads SNHLY; CDR2 reads FYNNEI. The CDR3 spans 12 residues. CDR3: CASSKDRFEAFF. The CDR3 coding sequence is TGTGCCAGCAGTAAGGACCGATTTGAAGCTTTCTTT. The full variable domain, rest sourced from reference TRBV2 and TRBJ1-1, is EPEVTQTPSHQVTQMGQEVILRCVPISNHLYFYWYRQILGQKVEFLVSFYNNEISEKSEIFDDQFSVERPDGSNFTLKIRSTKLEDSAMYFCASSKDRFEAFFGQGTRLTVV.

This clone was detected once. The V call is TRBV5-1, the J call TRBJ1-1, with 8 bases aligning to TRBD1. V gave up 3 bases and J gave up 5 bases; unmatched junction bases: 6. Germline V gives CDR1 SGHRS, CDR2 YFSETQ. The CDR3 consists of 14 residues. The CDR3 loop is CASSSGQGGTEAFF. The CDR3 nucleotides read TGCGCCAGCAGCTCAGGACAGGGCGGGACTGAAGCTTTCTTT.

This rearrangement joins TRBV28 to TRBJ1-5; no clear D gene. Germline CDR1 MDHEN, CDR2 SYDVKM. The CDR3 has 13 residues. Between the trimmed V and J ends, which lost 6 bases and 0 bases, there was a span of 6 bases. The CDR3 loop reads CASSQNSNQPQHF. In nucleotides, the CDR3 is TGTGCCAGCAGCCAGAATAGCAATCAGCCCCAGCATTTT.

J is TRBJ1-3 and V is TRBV19; D is uncertain. The length of the CDR3 is 11 residues. Trimming removed 9 bases at V and 4 bases at J, with 7 bases between. The germline V gene encodes CDR1 LNHDA and CDR2 SQIVND (reference sequence). The CDR3 bases are TGTGCCAGCGGGATCGGAAACACCATATATTTT. Its translation: CASGIGNTIYF.

The chain joins TRBV23-1 to TRBJ1-1; the D is unclear. TRBV23-1 is an ORF, with its function uncertain. V was shortened by 1 base and J by 11 bases, with 14 bases between the two germline ends. The CDR3 sequence is 13 residues long. The CDR3 reads CASSQCFVSGAFF. DNA of the CDR3: TGCGCCAGCAGTCAATGTTTCGTCAGTGGGGCTTTCTTT.

The chain joins TRBV3-1 (or the pseudogene TRBV3-2) to TRBJ2-1; TRBD2 might be the D (6 bases). The CDR3 runs to 14 residues. Looked up from germline, CDR1 is LGHDT and CDR2 is YNNKEL (reference sequence). The germline V and J ends were trimmed by 2 bases and 6 bases, with 11 bases remaining between them. CDR3 sequence (DNA): TGTGCCAGCAGCCAACTCGGGGGATTCAATGAGCAGTTCTTC. Amino acid sequence: CASSQLGGFNEQFF.

The rearrangement uses TRBV28 and TRBJ1-6, with a possible D match to TRBD1 (5 bases). V was pared by 6 bases and J by 0 bases, with 12 bases between. Per germline, CDR1 MDHEN and CDR2 SYDVKM. This CDR3 comprises 16 residues. The CDR3 is CASSLGTVSYNSPLHF. DNA of the CDR3: TGTGCCAGCAGCCTGGGGACGGTCTCCTATAATTCACCCCTCCACTTT.

This chain uses TRBV18 with TRBJ2-6; D is uncertain. Germline CDR1 KGHSH, CDR2 LQKENI. Trimming shortened V by 3 bases and J by 3 bases, and 12 bases separated the two germline ends. CDR3 size: 16 residues. The CDR3 nucleotides read TGTGCCAGCTCACCCGTGGGCCCGTTTGGGGCCAACGTCCTGACTTTC. It encodes CASSPVGPFGANVLTF. Based on the CDR3 plus reference TRBV18 and TRBJ2-6, the full variable domain is NAGVMQNPRHLVRRRGQEARLRCSPMKGHSHVYWYRQLPEEGLKFMVYLQKENIIDESGMPKERFSAEFPKEGPSILRIQQVVRGDSAAYFCASSPVGPFGANVLTFGAGSRLTVL.

This clone was seen only once. The rearrangement joins TRBV7-2 to TRBJ1-6; D ambiguous. V was trimmed by 5 bases and J by 6 bases, leaving 20 bases between them. The CDR3 totals 17 residues. The germline V gene encodes CDR1 SGHTA and CDR2 FQGNSA. The CDR3 DNA reads TGTGCCAGCAGCCTAGAGAGGGTCGGGAGCGGTAATTCACCCCTCCACTTT. As protein: CASSLERVGSGNSPLHF.

This chain links TRBV19 with TRBJ1-3; 7 nucleotides line up with TRBD1. Germline V gives CDR1 LNHDA, CDR2 SQIVND (reference sequence). This CDR3 spans 13 amino acids. J lost 2 bases, V lost 5 bases, and 0 bases had no gene match. The CDR3 reads CASSGTAGNTIYF. The DNA of the CDR3 is TGTGCCAGTAGTGGGACAGCTGGAAACACCATATATTTT.

The chain recombines TRBV7-9 with TRBJ1-5; D not certain. Trimming left V 1 base short and J 5 bases short, with 6 bases between. There are 13 residues in the CDR3. The germline V gene encodes CDR1 SEHNR and CDR2 FQNEAQ (reference sequence). For the CDR3, the DNA is TGTGCCAGCAGCTTAGAAACAGATCAGCCCCAGCATTTT. Translated: CASSLETDQPQHF.

V gene TRBV5-4 combines with J gene TRBJ1-5, with no clear D. CDR1 is SGHNT and CDR2 is YYREEE in the germline V gene (reference sequence). Trimming pared 2 bases from V and 3 bases from J, leaving 3 bases between. The CDR3 totals 12 residues. This CDR3 is CASSLYNQPQHF. CDR3 sequence (DNA): TGTGCCAGCAGCTTATACAATCAGCCCCAGCATTTT. Together with reference TRBV5-4 and TRBJ1-5, the CDR3 gives the full variable domain: ETGVTQSPTHLIKTRGQQVTLRCSSQSGHNTVSWYQQALGQGPQFIFQYYREEENGRGNFPPRFSGLQFPNYSSELNVNALELDDSALYLCASSLYNQPQHFGDGTRLSIL.

The rearrangement joins TRBV7-9 to TRBJ2-7, with a possible D match to TRBD1 (6 bases). The CDR3 loop spans 17 amino acids. From germline, CDR1 is SEHNR and CDR2 FQNEAQ (reference sequence). V lost 3 bases to trimming and J lost 0 bases, with 18 bases between them. The CDR3 DNA reads as TGTGCCAGCAGCTTGGACGTGGGTCAGGGGAACTCCTACGAGCAGTACTTC. Amino acids: CASSLDVGQGNSYEQYF.

V and J are TRBV6-5 and TRBJ1-5; TRBD1 aligns across 7 bases. With V trimmed by 0 bases and J by 7 bases, 3 bases remained unmatched. CDR1 is MNHEY, CDR2 SVGAGI, per germline. The CDR3 contains 14 residues. CDR3 bases: TGTGCCAGCAGTTACTCACTAGGGGGCCAGCCCCAGCATTTT. It translates to CASSYSLGGQPQHF.

The chain carries TRBV7-2 and TRBJ2-1, with 8 bases fitting TRBD1. Losses at the gene ends were 2 bases for V and 8 bases for J; bases not matched to a gene: 11. This CDR3 comprises 16 residues. The germline V gene has CDR1 SGHTA and CDR2 FQGNSA. The CDR3 protein is CASSLLAGGERYEQFF. CDR3 nucleotide sequence: TGTGCCAGCAGCTTACTGGCAGGGGGCGAGAGGTATGAGCAGTTCTTC.

The CDR3 reads CASKWGGKLLSGANVLTF. CDR3 coding DNA: TGTGCCAGTAAGTGGGGCGGGAAACTTCTATCTGGGGCCAACGTCCTGACTTTC. V usage is TRBV19 and J usage is TRBJ2-6, with D perhaps TRBD2 (6 bases). V lost 7 bases to trimming and J lost 1 base, with 20 bases between them. The CDR3 spans 18 residues. Germline CDR1 is LNHDA and CDR2 is SQIVND (reference sequence).